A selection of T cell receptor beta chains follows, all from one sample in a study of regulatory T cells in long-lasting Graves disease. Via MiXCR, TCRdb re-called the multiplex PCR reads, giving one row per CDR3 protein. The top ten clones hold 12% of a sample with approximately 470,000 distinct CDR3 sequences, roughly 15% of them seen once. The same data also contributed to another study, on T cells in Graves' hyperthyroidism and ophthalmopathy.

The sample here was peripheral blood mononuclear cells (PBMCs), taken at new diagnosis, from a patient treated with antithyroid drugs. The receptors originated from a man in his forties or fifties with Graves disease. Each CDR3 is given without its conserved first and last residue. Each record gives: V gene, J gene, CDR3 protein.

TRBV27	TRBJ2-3	ASSSRDRGSDTQY
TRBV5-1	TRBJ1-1	ASSLVGGYTEAF
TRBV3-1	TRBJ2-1	ASSQELGTSGRFYEQF
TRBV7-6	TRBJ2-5	ASSFQGPKETQY
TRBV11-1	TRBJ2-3	ASSLNFGTDTQY
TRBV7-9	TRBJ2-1	ASSSRDNSYNEQF
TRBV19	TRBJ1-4	ASKQGASTNEKLF
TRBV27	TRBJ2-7	ASSFGGGASYEQY
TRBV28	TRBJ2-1	ASSSRDREF
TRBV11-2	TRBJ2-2	ASSFVRGGTGELF
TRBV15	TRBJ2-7	ATSRDRGLGGTEQY
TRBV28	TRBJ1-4	ASSFGPTNEKLF
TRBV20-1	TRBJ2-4	SAGLAKNIQY
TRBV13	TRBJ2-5	ASSPQGVQTQY
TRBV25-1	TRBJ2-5	ASSEWRGGTDQETQY
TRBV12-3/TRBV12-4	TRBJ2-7	ASSSAGTGSYEQY
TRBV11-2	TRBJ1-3	ASSFGAGNTIY
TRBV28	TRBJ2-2	ASTDRGANTGELF
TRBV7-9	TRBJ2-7	ASTHLLAGELYEQY
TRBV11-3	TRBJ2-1	ASSLAEDEQF
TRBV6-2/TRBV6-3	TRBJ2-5	ASSTSPVSGTQY
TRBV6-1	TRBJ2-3	ASSAHSGGITDTQY
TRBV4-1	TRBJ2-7	ASSQDTGQGFYEQY
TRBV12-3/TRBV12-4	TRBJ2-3	ASSLLGTQY
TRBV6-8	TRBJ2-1	ASTPGGEQF
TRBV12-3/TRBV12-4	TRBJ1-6	ASSLVLGGAFQWPLH
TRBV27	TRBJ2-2	ASRDRAHTGELF
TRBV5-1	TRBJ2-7	ASTKEGRTYEQY
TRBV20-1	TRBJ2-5	SASTAGGETQY
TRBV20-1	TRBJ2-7	SARDPGSYEQY
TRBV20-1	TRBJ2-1	SASRDWAGEQF
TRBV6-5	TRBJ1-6	ASSYAVYNSPLH
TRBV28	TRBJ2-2	ASRRGVTGELF
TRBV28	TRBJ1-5	ASTRGIRQPQH
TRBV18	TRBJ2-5	ASSPPTQETQY
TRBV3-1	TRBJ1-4	ASSQQRQGGLF
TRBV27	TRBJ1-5	ASKAVNQPQH
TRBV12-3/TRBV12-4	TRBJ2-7	ASSLTGAGEQY
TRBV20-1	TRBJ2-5	SAGRQGEGGAQY
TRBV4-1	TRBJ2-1	ASSHPGWGEQF
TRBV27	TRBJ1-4	ASTLRQGTGEKLF
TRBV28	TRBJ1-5	ASSLFSGKGQPQH
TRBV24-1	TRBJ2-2	ATSDLAGGDTGELF
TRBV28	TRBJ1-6	ASSVLGNSYNSPLH
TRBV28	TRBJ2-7	ASSSNSGGSYEQY
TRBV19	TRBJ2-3	ASFSGLSTDTQY
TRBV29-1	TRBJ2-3	SVVAGADTQY
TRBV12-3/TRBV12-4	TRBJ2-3	ASTPFLGYTQY
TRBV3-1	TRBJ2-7	ASSQGLAGRYEQY
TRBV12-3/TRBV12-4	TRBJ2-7	ASSTGTSGSYEQY
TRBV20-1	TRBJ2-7	SATLRAPYEQY
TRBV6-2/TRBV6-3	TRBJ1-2	ASSLARGPYGYT
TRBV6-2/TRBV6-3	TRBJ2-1	ASSAIAGGTYNEQF
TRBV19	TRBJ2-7	ASSTPGLAGRGVYEQY
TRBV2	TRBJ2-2	ASTPGGQGATGELF
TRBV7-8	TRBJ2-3	ASSSRGGRPSTDTQY
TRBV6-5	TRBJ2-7	ASSYSGGSGRREQY
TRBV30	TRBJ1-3	AWSTGIYSGNTIY
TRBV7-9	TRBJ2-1	ASSSTSGQGSSYNEQF